The rows below give T cell receptor beta chains drawn from one sample of a study of T cells after posttransplantation cyclophosphamide. Some clones are missing from TCRdb's copy, which holds only in-frame ones; the method was immunoSEQ multiplex PCR. Sampling found tens of thousands of clones, none seen once. What was sequenced was PBMCs. All receptors derive from a man in his forties or fifties in good health, CMV-negative, and a related stem cell transplant donor. Each CDR3 is given with its conserved first and last residue. Fields, in order: J gene, clone size, D gene, V gene, CDR3 protein, CDR3 DNA. D genes are given only for firm matches. Expanded clones get a size class; other rows say once, few or many, or leave the size out.

>TRBJ1-6|many|TRBD1|TRBV5-6
CASSKQGLGNSPLHF
TGTGCCAGCAGCAAACAGGGGCTGGGAAATTCACCCCTCCACTTT
>TRBJ2-5|many|TRBD2|TRBV5-6
CASSQGLPQETQYF
TGTGCCAGCAGCCAGGGACTACCACAGGAGACCCAGTACTTC
>TRBJ1-2|many|-|TRBV19
CASSIGTTNFGYTF
TGTGCCAGTAGTATAGGGACAACTAATTTTGGCTACACCTTC
>TRBJ2-1|many|TRBD2|TRBV5-6
CASRGLAGIYNEQFF
TGTGCCAGCAGGGGACTAGCGGGAATTTACAATGAGCAGTTCTTC
>TRBJ2-7|many|-|TRBV10-2
CASSESNSYEQYF
TGCGCCAGCAGTGAGTCAAACTCTTACGAGCAGTACTTC
>TRBJ2-2|many|TRBD1|TRBV7-8
CASSSARGQGGTGELFF
TGTGCCAGCAGCTCCGCCCGGGGACAGGGGGGCACCGGGGAGCTGTTTTTT
>TRBJ2-1|many|-|TRBV7-2
CASSLLLSIGEGDNEQFF
TGTGCCAGCAGCTTACTTTTATCCATCGGTGAGGGGGACAATGAGCAGTTCTTC
>TRBJ2-5|few|TRBD1|TRBV6-5
CASSYPGTGETQYF
TGTGCCAGCAGTTACCCCGGGACAGGAGAGACCCAGTACTTC
>TRBJ1-5|-|-|TRBV30
CAWSRTGLNQPQHF
TGTGCCTGGAGTAGAACAGGTCTAAATCAGCCCCAGCATTTT
>TRBJ2-1|many|TRBD2|TRBV19
CASSIRPGTSGGAGEQFF
TGTGCCAGTAGTATAAGGCCCGGGACTAGCGGGGGGGCCGGTGAGCAGTTCTTC
>TRBJ2-3|many|-|TRBV6-6
CASGQRNPTDTQYF
TGTGCCAGCGGCCAGCGGAATCCCACAGATACGCAGTATTTT
>TRBJ1-2|-|-|TRBV6-1
CASRQGANYGYTF
TGTGCCAGCAGACAAGGAGCTAACTATGGCTACACCTTC
>TRBJ1-6|many|TRBD1|TRBV9
CASSVGGQNSPLHF
TGTGCCAGCAGCGTAGGGGGACAGAATTCACCCCTCCACTTT
>TRBJ2-1|few|-|TRBV9
CASSETYNEQFF
TGTGCCAGCAGCGAGACATACAATGAGCAGTTCTTC
>TRBJ1-2|many|-|TRBV6-5
CASSYGGIGGYTF
TGTGCCAGCAGTTACGGGGGGATCGGTGGCTACACCTTC
>TRBJ2-5|many|TRBD2|TRBV7-9
CASSLGLAGRQETQYF
TGTGCCAGCAGCTTGGGACTAGCGGGCCGCCAAGAGACCCAGTACTTC
>TRBJ1-2|many|TRBD1|TRBV18
CASSPTFGTGVYGYTF
TGTGCCAGCTCACCGACCTTCGGGACAGGGGTCTATGGCTACACCTTC
>TRBJ2-3|-|-|TRBV6-6
CASSWARSDTQYF
TGTGCCAGCAGTTGGGCCCGATCAGATACGCAGTATTTT
>TRBJ2-3|many|TRBD1|TRBV9
CASSVGDRSTDTQYF
TGTGCCAGCAGCGTAGGGGACAGGAGCACAGATACGCAGTATTTT
>TRBJ1-5|many|-|TRBV2
CASSDRGLQPQHF
TGTGCCAGCAGTGACAGGGGATTGCAGCCCCAGCATTTT
>TRBJ2-3|many|TRBD1|TRBV6-1
CASRIRDRSTDTQYF
TGTGCCAGCAGGATCCGGGACAGGAGCACAGATACGCAGTATTTT
>TRBJ2-1|few|TRBD2|TRBV4-1
CASSRGGAGEIYNEQFF
TGCGCCAGCAGCCGAGGTGGGGCGGGGGAAATCTACAATGAGCAGTTCTTC
>TRBJ1-1|many|-|TRBV30
CAWTVRDGFTEAFF
TGTGCCTGGACAGTACGGGATGGGTTCACTGAAGCTTTCTTT
>TRBJ2-7|many|TRBD1|TRBV7-6
CASSLLGTVMDTSEQYF
TGTGCCAGCAGCTTATTGGGGACAGTAATGGATACCTCCGAGCAGTACTTC
>TRBJ2-5|-|-|TRBV30
CAWGSGVEETQYF
TGTGCCTGGGGTAGCGGAGTGGAAGAGACCCAGTACTTC